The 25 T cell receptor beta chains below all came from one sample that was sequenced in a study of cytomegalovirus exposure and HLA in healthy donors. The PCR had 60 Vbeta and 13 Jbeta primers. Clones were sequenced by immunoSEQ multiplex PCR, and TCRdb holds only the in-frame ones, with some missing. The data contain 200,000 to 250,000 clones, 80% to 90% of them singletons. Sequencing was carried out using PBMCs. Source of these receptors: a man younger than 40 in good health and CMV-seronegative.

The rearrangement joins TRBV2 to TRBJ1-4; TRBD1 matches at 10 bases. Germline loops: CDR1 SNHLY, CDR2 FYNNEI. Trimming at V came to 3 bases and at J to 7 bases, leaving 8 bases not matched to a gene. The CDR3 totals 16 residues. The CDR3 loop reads CASSEVGTGEGEKLFF. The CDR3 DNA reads TGTGCCAGCAGTGAGGTCGGGACAGGGGAAGGTGAAAAACTGTTTTTT.

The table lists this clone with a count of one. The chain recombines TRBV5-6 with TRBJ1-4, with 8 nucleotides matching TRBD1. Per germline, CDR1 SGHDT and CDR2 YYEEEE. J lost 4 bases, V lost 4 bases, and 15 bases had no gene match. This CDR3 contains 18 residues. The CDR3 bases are TGTGCCAGCAGCGCACACGAACTCGGACAGGGATTTAATGAAAAACTGTTTTTT. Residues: CASSAHELGQGFNEKLFF.

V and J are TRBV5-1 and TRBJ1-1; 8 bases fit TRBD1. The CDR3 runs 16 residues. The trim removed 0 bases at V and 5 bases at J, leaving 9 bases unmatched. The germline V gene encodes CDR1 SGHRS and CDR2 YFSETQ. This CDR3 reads CASSLGDRGPGTEAFF. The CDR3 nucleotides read TGCGCCAGCAGCTTGGGAGACAGGGGTCCAGGAACTGAAGCTTTCTTT.

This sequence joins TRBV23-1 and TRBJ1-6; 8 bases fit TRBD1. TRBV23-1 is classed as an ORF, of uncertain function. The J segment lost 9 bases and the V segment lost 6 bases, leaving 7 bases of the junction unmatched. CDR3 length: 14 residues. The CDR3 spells CASSQQGEGSPLHF. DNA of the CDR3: TGCGCCAGCAGCCAACAGGGGGAAGGTTCACCCCTCCACTTT.

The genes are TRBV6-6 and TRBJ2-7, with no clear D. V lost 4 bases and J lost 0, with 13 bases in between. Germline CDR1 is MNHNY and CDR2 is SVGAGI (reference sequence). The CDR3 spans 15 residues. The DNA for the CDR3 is TGTGCCAGCAGTTCCACAGAGCTTAGCTCCTACGAGCAGTACTTC. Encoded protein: CASSSTELSSYEQYF.

The DNA of the CDR3 is TGCGCCAGCAGCCACCTAACAGGGACAGATACGCAGTATTTT. It is translated as CASSHLTGTDTQYF. The chain carries TRBV5-1 and TRBJ2-3; D may be TRBD1 (6 bases). Deletions cut 4 bases from V and 3 bases from J, with 12 bases between. The CDR3 is 14 residues long. Germline CDR1 and CDR2: SGHRS and YFSETQ.

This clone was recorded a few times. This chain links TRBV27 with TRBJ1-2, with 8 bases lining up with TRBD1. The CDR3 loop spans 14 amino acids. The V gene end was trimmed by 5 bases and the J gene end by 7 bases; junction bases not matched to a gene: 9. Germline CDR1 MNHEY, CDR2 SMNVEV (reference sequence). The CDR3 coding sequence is TGTGCCAGCAGTCACCGCCAGGGGGCGGTTGGCTACACCTTC. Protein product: CASSHRQGAVGYTF.

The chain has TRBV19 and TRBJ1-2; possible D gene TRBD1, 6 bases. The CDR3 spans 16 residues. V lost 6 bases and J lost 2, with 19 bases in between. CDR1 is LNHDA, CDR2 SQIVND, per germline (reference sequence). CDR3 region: CASSITQGTTNYGYTF. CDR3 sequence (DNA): TGTGCCAGTAGCATAACACAGGGCACAACGAACTATGGCTACACCTTC. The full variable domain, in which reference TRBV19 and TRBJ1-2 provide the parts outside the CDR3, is DGGITQSPKYLFRKEGQNVTLSCEQNLNHDAMYWYRQDPGQGLRLIYYSQIVNDFQKGDIAEGYSVSREKKESFPLTVTSAQKNPTAFYLCASSITQGTTNYGYTFGSGTRLTVV.

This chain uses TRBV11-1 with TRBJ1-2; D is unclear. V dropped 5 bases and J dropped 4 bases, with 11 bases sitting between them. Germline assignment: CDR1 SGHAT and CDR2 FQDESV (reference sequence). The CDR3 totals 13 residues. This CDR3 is CASSPRSGYGYTF. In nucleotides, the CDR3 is TGTGCCAGCAGCCCGAGGAGCGGCTATGGCTACACCTTC.

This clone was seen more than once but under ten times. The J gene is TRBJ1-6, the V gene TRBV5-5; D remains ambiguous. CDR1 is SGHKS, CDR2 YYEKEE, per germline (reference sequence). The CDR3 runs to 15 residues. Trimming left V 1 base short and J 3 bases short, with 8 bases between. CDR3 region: CASSLFPFYNSPLHF. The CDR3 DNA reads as TGTGCCAGCAGCTTGTTCCCCTTCTATAATTCACCCCTCCACTTT.

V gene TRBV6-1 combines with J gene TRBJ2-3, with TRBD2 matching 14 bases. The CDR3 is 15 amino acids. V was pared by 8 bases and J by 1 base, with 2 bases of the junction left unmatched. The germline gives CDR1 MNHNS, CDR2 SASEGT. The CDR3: CASGLAGGRTDTQYF. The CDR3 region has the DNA TGTGCCAGCGGACTAGCGGGGGGACGCACAGATACGCAGTATTTT.

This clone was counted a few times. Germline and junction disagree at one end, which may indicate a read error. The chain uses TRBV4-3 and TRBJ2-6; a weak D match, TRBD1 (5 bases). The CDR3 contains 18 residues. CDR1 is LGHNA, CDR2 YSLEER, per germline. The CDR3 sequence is CASSQEYGRFSGASVLTF. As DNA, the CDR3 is TGCGCCAGCAGCCAAGAGTATGGACGGTTCTCTGGGGCCAGCGTCCTGACTTTC.

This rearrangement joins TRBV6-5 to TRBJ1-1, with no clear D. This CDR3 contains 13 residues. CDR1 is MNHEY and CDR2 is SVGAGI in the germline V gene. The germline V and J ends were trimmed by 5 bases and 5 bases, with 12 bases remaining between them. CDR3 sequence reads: CASSEVLRTEAFF. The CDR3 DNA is TGTGCCAGCAGTGAAGTTTTGAGGACTGAAGCTTTCTTT.

Written as DNA, the CDR3 is TGTGCCAGCCCCCCTCCCGGACAGGGAGGAGCACAGTTCGAGCAGTACTTC. Translation gives CASPPPGQGGAQFEQYF. The chain employs TRBV2 and TRBJ2-7, with 8 bases that match TRBD1. CDR3 length equals 17 residues. Germline V gene sequence: CDR1 SNHLY, CDR2 FYNNEI. V lost 8 bases and J lost 6; bases outside the gene matches: 21.

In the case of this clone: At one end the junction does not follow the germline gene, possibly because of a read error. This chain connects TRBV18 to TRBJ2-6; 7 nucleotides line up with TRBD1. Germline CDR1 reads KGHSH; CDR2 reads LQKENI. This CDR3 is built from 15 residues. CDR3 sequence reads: CAGSPTGPGANVLTF. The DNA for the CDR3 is TGTGCCGGCTCCCCGACAGGGCCTGGGGCCAACGTCCTGACTTTC.

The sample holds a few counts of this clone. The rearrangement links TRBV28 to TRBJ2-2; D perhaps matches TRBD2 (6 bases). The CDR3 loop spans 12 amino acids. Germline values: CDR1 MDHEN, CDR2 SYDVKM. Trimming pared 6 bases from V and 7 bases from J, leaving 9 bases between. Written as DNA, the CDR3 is TGTGCCAGCAGGGAGGGAGGCGGGGAGCTGTTTTTT. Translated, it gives CASREGGGELFF.

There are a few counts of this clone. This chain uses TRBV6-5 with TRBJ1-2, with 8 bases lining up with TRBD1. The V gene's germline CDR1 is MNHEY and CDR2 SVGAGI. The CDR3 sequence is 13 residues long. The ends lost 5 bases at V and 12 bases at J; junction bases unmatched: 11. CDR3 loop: CASSRPGQVHHTF. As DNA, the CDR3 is TGTGCCAGCAGTAGACCGGGACAGGTACATCACACCTTC.

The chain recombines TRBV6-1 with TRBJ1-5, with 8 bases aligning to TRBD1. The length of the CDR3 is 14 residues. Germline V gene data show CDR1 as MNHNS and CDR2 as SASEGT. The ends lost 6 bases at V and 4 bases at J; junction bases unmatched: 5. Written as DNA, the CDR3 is TGTGCCAGCAGGACAGGGGAAGGGAATCAGCCCCAGCATTTT. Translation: CASRTGEGNQPQHF.

The CDR3 bases are TGTGCCAGCAGCATACAGGCTTTGAACACTGAAGCTTTCTTT. Its protein is CASSIQALNTEAFF. The chain carries TRBV18 and TRBJ1-1; D may be TRBD1 (5 bases). Germline-derived CDR1 and CDR2 are KGHSH and LQKENI. V dropped 8 bases and J dropped 0 bases, with 13 bases sitting between them. CDR3 size: 14 residues.

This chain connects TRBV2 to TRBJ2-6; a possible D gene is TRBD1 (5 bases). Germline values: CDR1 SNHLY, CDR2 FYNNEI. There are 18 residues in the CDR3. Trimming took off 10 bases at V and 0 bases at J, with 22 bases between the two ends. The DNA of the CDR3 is TGTGCCACCCTCCTAGAGACAGTCTCTCACTCTGGGGCCAACGTCCTGACTTTC. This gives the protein CATLLETVSHSGANVLTF.

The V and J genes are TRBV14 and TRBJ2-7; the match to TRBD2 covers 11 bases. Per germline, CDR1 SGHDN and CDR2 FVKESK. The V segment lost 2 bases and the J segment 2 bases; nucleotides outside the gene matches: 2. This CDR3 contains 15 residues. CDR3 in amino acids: CASSQQGLAAYEQYF. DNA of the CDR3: TGTGCCAGCAGCCAACAGGGACTAGCGGCCTACGAGCAGTACTTC.

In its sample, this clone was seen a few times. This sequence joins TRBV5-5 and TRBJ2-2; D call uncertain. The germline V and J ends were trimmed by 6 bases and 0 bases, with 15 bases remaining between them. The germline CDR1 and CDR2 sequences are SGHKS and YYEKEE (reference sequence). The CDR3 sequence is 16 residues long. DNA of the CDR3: TGTGCCAGCACAGAAACAATATACGCGAACACCGGGGAGCTGTTTTTT. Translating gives CASTETIYANTGELFF. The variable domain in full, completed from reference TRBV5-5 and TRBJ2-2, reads DAGVTQSPTHLIKTRGQQVTLRCSPISGHKSVSWYQQVLGQGPQFIFQYYEKEERGRGNFPDRFSARQFPNYSSELNVNALLLGDSALYLCASTETIYANTGELFFGEGSRLTVL.

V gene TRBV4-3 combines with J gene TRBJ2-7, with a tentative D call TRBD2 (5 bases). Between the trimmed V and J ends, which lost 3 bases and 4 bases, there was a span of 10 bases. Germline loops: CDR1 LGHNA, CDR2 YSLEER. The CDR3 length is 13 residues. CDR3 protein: CASSHSTSYEQYF. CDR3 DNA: TGCGCCAGCAGCCACTCAACTAGTTACGAGCAGTACTTC.

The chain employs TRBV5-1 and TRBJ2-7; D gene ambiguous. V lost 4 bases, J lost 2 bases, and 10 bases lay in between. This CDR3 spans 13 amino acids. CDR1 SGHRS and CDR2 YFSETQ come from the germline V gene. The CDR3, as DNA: TGCGCCAGCAGCCCGGGTCCCACCTACGAGCAGTACTTC. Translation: CASSPGPTYEQYF.

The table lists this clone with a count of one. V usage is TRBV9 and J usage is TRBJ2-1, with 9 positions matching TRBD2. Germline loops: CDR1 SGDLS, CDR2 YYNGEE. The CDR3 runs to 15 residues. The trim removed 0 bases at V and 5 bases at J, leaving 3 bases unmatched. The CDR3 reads CASSVGSGGHNEQFF. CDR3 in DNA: TGTGCCAGCAGCGTAGGTAGCGGGGGACACAATGAGCAGTTCTTC.